Following are 25 T cell receptor beta chains from one sample sequenced in a study of cytomegalovirus exposure and HLA in healthy donors. TCRdb's copy holds only in-frame clones and misses some; the assay was immunoSEQ multiplex PCR. Altogether about 330,000 clones are present, 75% to 90% being singletons, with the ten largest covering 0.95% to 1.5%. Sequencing input: PBMCs. These receptors came from a woman in her thirties in good health and CMV-seropositive.

J is TRBJ1-5 and V is TRBV28; D not certain. Trimming took off 7 bases at V and 5 bases at J, with 15 bases between the two ends. The germline CDR1 and CDR2 sequences are MDHEN and SYDVKM. This CDR3 comprises 14 residues. CDR3 DNA sequence: TGTGCCAGCAAACCGAGTGGAGGTTATCAGCCCCAGCATTTT. As protein: CASKPSGGYQPQHF.

This clone was recorded only once. Other DNA sequences within the sample encode an identical CDR3. The genes are TRBV29-1 and TRBJ1-2, with 10 bases lining up with TRBD1. The CDR3 has 13 residues. The V and J ends lost 3 bases and 2 bases, in that order; junction bases with no gene match: 0. Per germline, CDR1 SQVTM and CDR2 ANQGSEA. This chain's CDR3 is CSVEGQGNYGYTF. The DNA for the CDR3 is TGCAGCGTTGAGGGACAGGGGAACTATGGCTACACCTTC.

This chain connects TRBV7-3 to TRBJ2-1; D not resolved. Germline V CDR1 and CDR2: SGHTA, FQGTGA. Between the trimmed V and J ends, which lost 4 bases and 4 bases, there was a span of 17 bases. The CDR3 has 16 residues. For the CDR3, the DNA is TGTGCCAGCAGCTCCCCGGATAAGCTGGGATACAATGAGCAGTTCTTC. Protein product: CASSSPDKLGYNEQFF.

The chain links TRBV27 to TRBJ2-2, with D maybe TRBD1 (6 bases). This CDR3 contains 15 residues. CDR1 is MNHEY, CDR2 SMNVEV, per germline (reference sequence). The V and J ends lost 3 bases and 7 bases respectively, with 15 bases between them. For the CDR3, the DNA is TGTGCCAGCAGTTTCGACAGGAGAGACGTCGGGGAGCTGTTTTTT. This translates into CASSFDRRDVGELFF.

The rearrangement links TRBV2 to TRBJ2-1; TRBD2 matches at 7 bases. The V and J ends lost 2 bases and 5 bases, in that order; junction bases with no gene match: 6. From germline, CDR1 is SNHLY and CDR2 FYNNEI. CDR3 length equals 15 residues. CDR3 residues: CASSEKASGDNEQFF. The DNA for the CDR3 is TGTGCCAGCAGTGAAAAGGCTAGCGGAGACAATGAGCAGTTCTTC.

For the CDR3, the DNA is TGTGCCAGCAGTCCGGGGGCTAACGGGGAGCTGTTTTTT. This gives the protein CASSPGANGELFF. The chain joins TRBV6-1 to TRBJ2-2; D is perhaps TRBD1 or TRBD2 (6 bases each). The CDR3 is 13 amino acids. The V and J ends lost 5 bases and 7 bases respectively, with 11 bases between them. The germline gives CDR1 MNHNS, CDR2 SASEGT.

This clone was observed a few times. The chain has TRBV21-1 and TRBJ1-6; TRBD1 is the table's D call and was not checked against the DNA. TRBV21-1 is labeled a pseudogene. CDR3 length: 17 amino acids. In DNA, the CDR3 is TGTGCCAGCAGCAAAGCCGACCGGGACAGGCGTCGTTCACCCCTCCACTTT. As protein: CASSKADRDRRRSPLHF.

The chain couples TRBV7-9 to TRBJ2-3, with D possibly TRBD1 on 6 matching bases. The germline gives CDR1 SEHNR, CDR2 FQNEAQ (reference sequence). The CDR3 has 13 amino acids. V was clipped by 1 base and J by 4 bases, with 6 bases between them. The CDR3 DNA is TGTGCCAGCAGCTTAGACAGGGCAGATACGCAGTATTTT. This sequence encodes CASSLDRADTQYF.

V is TRBV15 and J is TRBJ1-3; D gene uncertain. The V gene lost 8 bases and the J gene lost 1 base, with 9 bases spanning the gap. The CDR3 spans 13 residues. Germline CDR1 and CDR2: LNHNV and YYDKDF (reference sequence). CDR3 DNA: TGTGCCACCGAAGGGCCTTCTGGAAACACCATATATTTT. Protein product: CATEGPSGNTIYF.

This chain joins TRBV5-1 and TRBJ2-1; D may be TRBD2 (6 bases). Germline assignment: CDR1 SGHRS and CDR2 YFSETQ. The CDR3 runs to 15 residues. Trimming removed 1 base from V and 4 bases from J, with 12 bases in between. The CDR3 sequence: CASSLTLARYNEQFF. The DNA of the CDR3 is TGCGCCAGCAGCTTGACGCTAGCGAGATACAATGAGCAGTTCTTC.

This clone turned up a few times. The chain's CDR3 is CASSQDSRGPSPLHF. The CDR3 coding sequence is TGCGCCAGCAGCCAAGATAGCAGGGGGCCATCACCCCTCCACTTT. The chain links TRBV4-3 to TRBJ1-6; TRBD1 matches 8 bases. Germline V gene data show CDR1 as LGHNA and CDR2 as YSLEER. The CDR3 is made up of 15 amino acids. The ends lost 0 bases at V and 10 bases at J; junction bases unmatched: 5.

This clone appeared a single time. The genes are TRBV28 and TRBJ1-5; D might be TRBD1 (5 bases). Trimming pared 5 bases from V and 3 bases from J, leaving 14 bases between. Germline V gives CDR1 MDHEN, CDR2 SYDVKM. The CDR3 runs to 15 residues. The CDR3 protein is CASSPRTSSNQPQHF. The CDR3 DNA follows: TGTGCCAGCAGTCCCCGGACAAGTTCCAATCAGCCCCAGCATTTT. Complete variable domain (other parts from reference TRBV28 and TRBJ1-5): DVKVTQSSRYLVKRTGEKVFLECVQDMDHENMFWYRQDPGLGLRLIYFSYDVKMKEKGDIPEGYSVSREKKERFSLILESASTNQTSMYLCASSPRTSSNQPQHFGDGTRLSIL.

The chain joins TRBV9 to TRBJ2-1, with D maybe TRBD2 (5 bases). Trimming took 0 bases from V and 6 from J, leaving 13 bases between them. The CDR3 extends over 15 amino acids. CDR1 and CDR2 from the germline V gene are SGDLS and YYNGEE. CDR3 sequence: CASSVGSTRGNEQFF. The CDR3 DNA sequence: TGTGCCAGCAGCGTAGGGTCCACCCGGGGCAATGAGCAGTTCTTC.

This clone was seen only a few times. This chain uses TRBV5-8 with TRBJ1-5; TRBD1 matches 7 bases. The CDR3 is made up of 15 amino acids. The germline V gene encodes CDR1 SGHTS and CDR2 YDEGEE. Trimming removed 4 bases from V and 3 bases from J; junction bases left unmatched: 7. The CDR3 reads CASSLEGANNQPQHF. The CDR3 DNA reads as TGTGCCAGCAGCCTGGAGGGGGCCAACAATCAGCCCCAGCATTTT.

The gene calls are TRBV2 and TRBJ2-5; D possibly corresponds to TRBD2 (6 bases). The CDR3 runs to 17 residues. Germline V gene sequence: CDR1 SNHLY, CDR2 FYNNEI. The V and J ends lost 0 bases and 5 bases respectively, with 19 bases between them. The CDR3 loop reads CASSEAAEFGGSETQYF. The CDR3 coding sequence is TGTGCCAGCAGTGAAGCGGCTGAGTTTGGGGGGAGTGAGACCCAGTACTTC.

The chain links TRBV27 to TRBJ2-7; a weak D match, TRBD2 (6 bases). Germline-derived CDR1 and CDR2 are MNHEY and SMNVEV (reference sequence). CDR3 length equals 16 residues. Trimming removed 6 bases from V and 3 bases from J, with 21 bases in between. CDR3 residues: CASRKAGSRAGYEQYF. The CDR3 DNA sequence: TGTGCCAGCAGAAAGGCGGGGTCCCGGGCGGGCTACGAGCAGTACTTC.

The CDR3 coding sequence is TGTGCCAGCAGTACAGGGGTCAATCAGCCCCAGCATTTT. It encodes CASSTGVNQPQHF. The V and J genes are TRBV28 and TRBJ1-5; 7 bases fit TRBD1. Trimming took 5 bases from V and 3 from J; bases not matched to a gene: 1. Germline V CDR1 and CDR2: MDHEN, SYDVKM. The CDR3 runs to 13 residues.

This chain links TRBV10-1 with TRBJ2-5; TRBD1 might be the D (5 bases). The CDR3 loop spans 13 amino acids. V lost 6 bases, J lost 3 bases, and 11 bases lay in between. Germline V gives CDR1 WNHNN, CDR2 SYGVQD (reference sequence). CDR3 protein: CASRKTGKETQYF. Written as DNA, the CDR3 is TGCGCCAGCAGAAAAACAGGTAAAGAGACCCAGTACTTC.

V and J are TRBV6-5 and TRBJ1-2; 9 bases are a match to TRBD1. The CDR3 is 14 amino acids. The junction had 6 bases not matched to a gene; V was cut back by 6 bases and J by 4 bases. Germline values: CDR1 MNHEY, CDR2 SVGAGI. DNA for the CDR3: TGTGCCAGCAGGTGGGACAGGGTCAGCTATGGCTACACCTTC. Translating gives CASRWDRVSYGYTF.

This chain's CDR3 is CASSEDWEAVGNQPQHF. In nucleotides, the CDR3 is TGTGCCAGCAGTGAAGATTGGGAGGCCGTAGGCAATCAGCCCCAGCATTTT. This sequence joins TRBV6-1 and TRBJ1-5; D is uncertain. From germline, CDR1 is MNHNS and CDR2 SASEGT. The CDR3 length is 17 residues. The germline V and J ends were trimmed by 1 base and 2 bases, with 15 bases remaining between them.

This clone was recorded only once. The chain couples TRBV7-8 to TRBJ2-7; 14 bases are a match to TRBD2. The CDR3 runs 16 residues. Germline CDR1 reads SGHVS; CDR2 reads FQNEAQ. Trimming took 1 base from V and 6 from J; bases not matched to a gene: 5. The CDR3 sequence: CASSLGTSGRLAEQYF. CDR3 sequence (DNA): TGTGCCAGCAGCTTAGGGACTAGCGGGAGGCTTGCCGAGCAGTACTTC.

The CDR3 DNA reads TGTGCCAGCAGGTCCGGGCCAATGAATGAAAAACTGTTTTTT. Protein sequence: CASRSGPMNEKLFF. V is TRBV28 and J is TRBJ1-4; D is undetermined. The germline CDR1 and CDR2 sequences are MDHEN and SYDVKM. Trimming shortened V by 6 bases and J by 5 bases, and 13 bases separated the two germline ends. The CDR3 loop spans 14 amino acids.

V gene TRBV27 combines with J gene TRBJ1-2, with D perhaps TRBD1 (6 bases). This CDR3 contains 14 residues. Trimming shortened V by 5 bases and J by 4 bases, and 14 bases separated the two germline ends. Looked up from germline, CDR1 is MNHEY and CDR2 is SMNVEV (reference sequence). The CDR3 reads CASSTRGQGYGYTF. The DNA for the CDR3 is TGTGCCAGCAGTACACGGGGGCAGGGCTATGGCTACACCTTC.

The chain combines TRBV30 with TRBJ2-2; 7 bases are shared with TRBD2. The CDR3 runs to 16 residues. Trimming cost V 0 bases and J 3 bases; bases outside gene matches: 7. Germline CDR1 GTSNPN, CDR2 SVGIG (reference sequence). The CDR3 region is CAWSVFSLADTGELFF. CDR3 bases: TGTGCCTGGAGTGTATTTAGTCTAGCGGACACCGGGGAGCTGTTTTTT.

This clone was counted a single time. J is TRBJ2-4 and V is TRBV4-3; the D gene is possibly TRBD2 (6 bases). Germline V lookup: CDR1 LGHNA, CDR2 YSLEER. The CDR3 is 15 amino acids. V lost 1 base and J lost 6, with 13 bases in between. As DNA, the CDR3 is TGCGCCAGCAGCCAAGTGACCAGCGGGCGAAACATTCAGTACTTC. Translation gives CASSQVTSGRNIQYF.